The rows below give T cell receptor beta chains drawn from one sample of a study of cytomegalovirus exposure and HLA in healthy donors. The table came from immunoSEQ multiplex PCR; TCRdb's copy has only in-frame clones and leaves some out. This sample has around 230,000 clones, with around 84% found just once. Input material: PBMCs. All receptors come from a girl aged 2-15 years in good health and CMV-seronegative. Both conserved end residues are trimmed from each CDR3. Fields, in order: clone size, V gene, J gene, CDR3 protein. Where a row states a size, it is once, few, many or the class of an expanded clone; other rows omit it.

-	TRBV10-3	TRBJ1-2	AISDKGPSYGYT
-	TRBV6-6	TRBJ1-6	ASRETGSWNSPLH
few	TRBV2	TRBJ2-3	ASSGGKGGPSTDTQY
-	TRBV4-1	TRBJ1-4	ASSQRFATNEKLF
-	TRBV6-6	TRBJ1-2	ASSRRDRGDYGYT
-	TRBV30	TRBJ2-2	AWGGTGKPRELF
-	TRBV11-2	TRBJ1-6	ASSYTGNSPLH
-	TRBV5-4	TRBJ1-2	ASSPSGLRGYT
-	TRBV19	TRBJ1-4	ASSISSATNEKLF
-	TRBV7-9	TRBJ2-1	ASSLFPFEAYNEQF
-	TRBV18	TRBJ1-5	ASSPSTPGGNQPQH
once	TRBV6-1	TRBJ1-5	ASSALQGLGNQPQH
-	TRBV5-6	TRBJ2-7	ASSHTLSSGGAHEQY
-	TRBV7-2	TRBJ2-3	ASSLGVYSDTQY
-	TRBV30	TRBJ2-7	AWSVPGLAGAYEQY
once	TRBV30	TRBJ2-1	AWSTWTSGNEQF
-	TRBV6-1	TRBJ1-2	ATGQGYGYT
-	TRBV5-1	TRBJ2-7	ASTRSGQDHYEQY
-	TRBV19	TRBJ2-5	ASSIGDKVLTQETQY
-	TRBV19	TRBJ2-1	ASKRSSYNEQF
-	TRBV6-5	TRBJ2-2	ASSYSRIGAGELF
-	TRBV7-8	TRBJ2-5	ASSLAAGFQETQY
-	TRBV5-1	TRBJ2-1	ASRGSRQGPNEQF
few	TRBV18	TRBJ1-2	ASSPSTGSFDYGYT
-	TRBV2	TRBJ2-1	ASSSLPTSGGGNEQF
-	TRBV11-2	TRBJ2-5	ASSPGTSAYQETQY
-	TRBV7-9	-	ASSANTVYEQY
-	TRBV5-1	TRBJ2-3	ASSLGLAGSTDTQY
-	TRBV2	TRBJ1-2	ASSQQGSGYGYT
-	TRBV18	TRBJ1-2	ASSPGQKRDGYT
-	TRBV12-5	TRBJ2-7	ASGLDGGYEQY
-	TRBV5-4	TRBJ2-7	ASSLTSGGTYEQY
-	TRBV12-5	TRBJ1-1	ASVAGVTEAF
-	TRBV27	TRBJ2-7	ASMTSVYEQY
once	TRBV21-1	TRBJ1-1	ASSAQGAGTEAF
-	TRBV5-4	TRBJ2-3	ASSQGKGKDTQY
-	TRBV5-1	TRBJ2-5	ASSIGTGRETQY
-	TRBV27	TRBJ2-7	ASSPAGTNLAYEQY
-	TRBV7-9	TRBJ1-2	ASSLRDSSYGYT
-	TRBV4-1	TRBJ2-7	ASSQGGGRRQY
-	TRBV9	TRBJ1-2	ASSADRVNYGYT
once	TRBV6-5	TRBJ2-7	ASIVTGSYEQY
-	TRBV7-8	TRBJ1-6	ASSLEGSSYNSPLH
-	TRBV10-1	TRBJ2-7	ARDDRAKPGEQY
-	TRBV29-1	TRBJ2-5	SRPETSQETQY
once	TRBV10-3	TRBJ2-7	AIRGGAGAGPSSYEQY
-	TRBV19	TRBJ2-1	ASSIGRPSGGTYNEQF
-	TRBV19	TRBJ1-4	ASSILRDSGEKLF
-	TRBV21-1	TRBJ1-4	ASSVPGQGDSNEKLF
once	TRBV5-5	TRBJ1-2	ASSLVSSYGYT
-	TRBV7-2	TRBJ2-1	ASSPGYNEQF
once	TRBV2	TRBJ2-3	ASPGPRTRGDTDTQY
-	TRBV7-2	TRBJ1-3	ASSPRQGENTIY
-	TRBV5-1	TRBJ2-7	ASSAQGSYEQY
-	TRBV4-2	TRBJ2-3	ASSQDEVKATQY
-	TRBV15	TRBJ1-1	ATSRDAVNTEAF
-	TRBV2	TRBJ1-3	ASSEGDRVRNTIY